This T cell receptor (beta chain) was recovered during a study of T cells in tumors after PD-1 blockade (dated by TCRdb to about 2019). Study-level background: Patients with prior checkpoint blockade, systemic immunosuppressant use, or recent radiotherapy or other anti-cancer therapy within 4 weeks were excluded. A subset of patients also received ongoing daily vismodegib 150 mg during anti-PD-1 treatment. RECIST version 1.1 was used to evaluate clinical response. The study performed paired single-cell RNA and TCR sequencing on site-matched tumors from BCC or SCC patients before and after anti-PD-1 therapy. On average, tumor samples had 26,066 TCR templates (range about 550-99,264) and thousands of unique clonotypes, roughly 20-fold deeper than single-cell TCR sequencing. Patients were treated with either pembrolizumab 200 mg every 3 weeks or cemiplimab 350 mg every 2 weeks.

Per the publication, the time point label means: before anti-PD-1 therapy. Tumor biopsies were site-matched, taken from the same primary tumor before and after PD-1 blockade. Genomic DNA extracted from tumor biopsies or peripheral blood was used for bulk TCRbeta sequencing, with input ranging from roughly 616 ng to 6,004 ng. To detect rare clonotypes with greater sensitivity than single-cell TCR sequencing, bulk TCRbeta sequencing was done on the leftover biopsy material. Every patient had histologically proven advanced or metastatic basal or squamous cell carcinoma and was a poor candidate for surgical resection. The squamous cell carcinoma cohort comprised 4 patients with serial tumor biopsies taken during anti-PD-1 treatment. Fresh biopsies came from the site of the primary tumor, and part of the tissue was kept in RNAlater for exome and bulk TCR sequencing. Deep TCRbeta sequencing was performed with the immunoSEQ platform. The paper's data handling went like this. Only productive rearrangements were exported from the immunoSEQ Analyzer for further analysis. Clones with significant expansion or contraction between timepoints were called with a two-sided binomial test at Bonferroni-corrected P below 0.01. T cell phenotypes were assigned to bulk TCRbeta clonotypes by matching the clonotypes to single-cell RNA+TCR-seq clones with the same TCRbeta sequence. Clone enrichment in tumor was calculated as tumor frequency divided by PBMC frequency from bulk TCR sequencing. GLIPH was used to group TCRs into specificity groups, clusters of distinct TCRs likely recognizing common antigens via shared CDR3 motifs. This immuneACCESS table, as held by TCRdb, lists in-frame sequences with V and J called but not all clones. Of the missing ones, under half trace to an unresolved V gene in checked studies; the others have no known cause. That table is the source of V, J and clone size, and D and trimming were worked out from the DNA. Recorded for this sample are about 4,900 clones; 60% to 75% of them occurred a single time. The ten largest clones capture roughly 31% of the sample.

Spanning cysteine to phenylalanine, the CDR3 consists of 13 amino acids. CDR3 DNA only is kept here, 39 bases in frame from base 1. V is pruned by 4 bases and J by 9 bases, leaving 1 base of the junction without a gene match. The germline V gene specifies SGHRS as CDR1 and YFSETQ as CDR2. The investigation overall reported the following: The source of novel T cell clones was not identified and could include lymphoid organs or rare unexpanded clones within the tumor or its periphery. In squamous cell carcinoma, 50% of expanded exhausted clones were novel, compared with around 27% of other expanded CD8+ clones. Clonal replacement was observed only between pre- and post-treatment samples and not between two pre-treatment samples, a pattern that was regarded as arguing against biopsy timing or location artifacts. Approximately 40% of the TCR clonotypes from tumors also showed up in blood, and some novel exhausted tumor clones were present in pre-treatment blood, which suggests peripheral recruitment. Exhausted CD8+ clones expanded after therapy were mostly novel clonotypes undetected pre-treatment, suggesting clonal replacement rather than reinvigoration of pre-existing clones.

A few counts support this clone. Its antigen remains undetermined. Base qualities are not at hand, and no much larger clone is one base apart. The specimen was tumor tissue, collected before anti-PD-1 treatment. The TCR sequence derives from a human donor with cutaneous squamous cell carcinoma. The chain employs TRBV5-1 and TRBJ1-6, with 10 central nucleotides matching TRBD1. The nucleotide sequence is TGCGCCAGCAGCAGGGACAGGGGTTCACCCCTCCACTTT. This gives the protein CASSRDRGSPLHF.